This T cell receptor (beta chain) was identified during a study of PD-1 blockade in classical Hodgkin lymphoma. The data were produced by immunoSEQ multiplex PCR, yet TCRdb's version contains in-frame clones alone and is incomplete. The data contain roughly 20,000 clones, around 94% of them singletons. This CDR3 is 14 amino acids long. V was clipped by 7 bases and J by 2 bases; unmatched bases: 7. Germline lookup yields CDR1 MDHEN and CDR2 SYDVKM. Findings and caveats of the study: At baseline, newly diagnosed patients reportedly showed less TCR diversity than healthy donors. What caused the repertoire differences, perhaps disease activity or prior therapy, remains undefined.

On this clone itself: No antigen is known for it.

Specified time point: newly diagnosed, previously untreated cHL patient sample. Untreated, newly diagnosed classical Hodgkin lymphoma PBMCs were used for comparison. This chain connects TRBV28 to TRBJ2-7; 8 bases line up with TRBD2. The sample was peripheral blood mononuclear cells (PBMCs). This TCR derives from a human donor with classical Hodgkin lymphoma. CDR3 nucleotide sequence: TGTGCCAGCACCCAGGGACTAGGCACCTACGAGCAGTACTTC. It yields the protein CASTQGLGTYEQYF.